The 30 T cell receptor beta chains given below trace back to one sample, sequenced in a study of shared clonotypes between healthy human individuals. TCRdb's copy holds only in-frame clones and misses some; the assay was immunoSEQ multiplex PCR. The sample carries fewer than 400,000 clones, roughly 70% recorded once. Material: memory CD4+ T cells sorted from blood. Subset: CD45RA-negative fraction. The receptors were sampled from a man between 25 and 39 years old in good health.

The V and J genes are TRBV11-3 and TRBJ2-1, with no clear D. V lost 5 bases to trimming and J lost 5 bases, with 10 bases between them. From germline, CDR1 is SGHNT and CDR2 YENEEA. The length of the CDR3 is 13 residues. The CDR3 spells CASSKSRDNEQFF. The CDR3 coding sequence is TGTGCCAGCAGCAAAAGTAGGGACAATGAGCAGTTCTTC.

The chain links TRBV19 to TRBJ2-7; 7 nucleotides match TRBD2. The germline V gene has CDR1 LNHDA and CDR2 SQIVND (reference sequence). The CDR3 length is 14 residues. Trimming removed 3 bases from V and 1 base from J; junction bases left unmatched: 3. The CDR3 nucleotides read TGTGCCAGTAGTATTCAGGGAGGGTCCTACGAGCAGTACTTC. This sequence encodes CASSIQGGSYEQYF.

The chain is built from TRBV10-3 and TRBJ1-1; 7 nucleotides agree with TRBD1. There are 14 residues in the CDR3. V was pared by 4 bases and J by 0 bases, with 2 bases of the junction left unmatched. Germline CDR1 ENHRY, CDR2 SYGVKD. This CDR3 is CAISGDSLNTEAFF. The DNA for the CDR3 is TGTGCCATCAGTGGGGACAGTTTGAACACTGAAGCTTTCTTT.

V is TRBV2 and J is TRBJ1-4; a possible D gene is TRBD1 (5 bases). The germline V gene encodes CDR1 SNHLY and CDR2 FYNNEI. V was pared by 4 bases and J by 8 bases, with 14 bases between. The CDR3 covers 14 residues. In DNA form, the CDR3 reads TGTGCCAGCAGTGCCGGGGGGATTTGGGAAAAACTGTTTTTT. Translating gives CASSAGGIWEKLFF. The full variable domain, rest sourced from reference TRBV2 and TRBJ1-4, is EPEVTQTPSHQVTQMGQEVILRCVPISNHLYFYWYRQILGQKVEFLVSFYNNEISEKSEIFDDQFSVERPDGSNFTLKIRSTKLEDSAMYFCASSAGGIWEKLFFGSGTQLSVL.

The J gene is TRBJ2-1, the V gene TRBV2, with 8 bases lining up with TRBD1. The CDR3 is 15 amino acids. The J segment lost 4 bases and the V segment lost 0 bases, leaving 2 bases of the junction unmatched. Germline CDR1 and CDR2: SNHLY and FYNNEI. The CDR3, as DNA: TGTGCCAGCAGTGAAGCGGGACAGGTATACAATGAGCAGTTCTTC. This sequence encodes CASSEAGQVYNEQFF.

The CDR3, as DNA: TGTGCCAGCAGCCAGGCGACAGGGGCCCACGAGCAGTACTTC. Encoded protein: CASSQATGAHEQYF. The gene calls are TRBV4-2 and TRBJ2-7, with 8 bases fitting TRBD1. CDR1 and CDR2 (germline): LGHNA, YNFKEQ. The CDR3 extends over 14 amino acids. The V gene end was trimmed by 3 bases and the J gene end by 5 bases; junction bases not matched to a gene: 6.

The chain uses TRBV5-1 and TRBJ2-4; 13 bases agree with TRBD2. Germline assignment: CDR1 SGHRS and CDR2 YFSETQ. CDR3 length equals 17 residues. V was pared by 4 bases and J by 0 bases, with 4 bases of the junction left unmatched. The CDR3 reads CASSGGLAGRAKNIQYF. As DNA, the CDR3 is TGCGCCAGCAGCGGGGGACTAGCGGGGAGAGCCAAAAACATTCAGTACTTC.

V and J are TRBV7-3 and TRBJ1-2, with 8 positions matching TRBD1. This CDR3 has 13 amino acids. The V segment lost 5 bases and the J segment 7 bases; nucleotides outside the gene matches: 6. Germline V lookup: CDR1 SGHTA, CDR2 FQGTGA. The CDR3 sequence: CASSKPGQGGYTF. DNA for the CDR3: TGTGCCAGCAGCAAGCCCGGACAGGGTGGCTACACCTTC.

This clone was recorded once. J is TRBJ1-1 and V is TRBV2, with 7 nucleotides matching TRBD1. The V gene's germline CDR1 is SNHLY and CDR2 FYNNEI. The CDR3 totals 14 residues. Trimming removed 6 bases from V and 4 bases from J; junction bases left unmatched: 8. CDR3 loop: CASSGQASGTEAFF. CDR3 sequence (DNA): TGTGCCAGCAGCGGACAGGCGTCTGGCACTGAAGCTTTCTTT.

The genes are TRBV19 and TRBJ1-2; a possible D gene is TRBD1 (6 bases). CDR3 length: 13 residues. CDR1 LNHDA and CDR2 SQIVND come from the germline V gene (reference sequence). V dropped 4 bases and J dropped 7 bases, with 13 bases sitting between them. The CDR3 sequence: CASSSRSDSGYTF. Written as DNA, the CDR3 is TGTGCCAGTAGTAGTAGATCGGACAGTGGCTACACCTTC.

The chain combines TRBV2 with TRBJ1-5; D gene ambiguous. CDR3 length equals 14 residues. Trimming cost V 5 bases and J 2 bases, with 10 bases left between them. Germline loops: CDR1 SNHLY, CDR2 FYNNEI. The CDR3 sequence is CASSWTDGNQPQHF. Here the CDR3 DNA reads TGTGCCAGCAGTTGGACGGACGGCAATCAGCCCCAGCATTTT.

The chain joins TRBV27 to TRBJ2-1; the D gene is possibly TRBD2 (6 bases). Trimming took off 1 base at V and 5 bases at J, with 24 bases between the two ends. The CDR3 contains 19 residues. Germline CDR1 and CDR2: MNHEY and SMNVEV (reference sequence). The CDR3 sequence is CASSLWGEAPEGVHNEQFF. In DNA form, the CDR3 reads TGTGCCAGCAGTTTATGGGGGGAGGCCCCCGAGGGAGTCCACAATGAGCAGTTCTTC.

The chain employs TRBV5-1 and TRBJ2-1; D gene unclear. The CDR3 contains 15 residues. Germline-derived CDR1 and CDR2 are SGHRS and YFSETQ. V was pared by 5 bases and J by 0 bases, with 12 bases between. CDR3 sequence (DNA): TGCGCCAGCAGACCCGAGATGAGCTCCTACAATGAGCAGTTCTTC. It translates to CASRPEMSSYNEQFF.

This clone has a handful of counts. The chain carries TRBV7-9 and TRBJ1-2; maybe TRBD1 (6 bases). Trimming removed 2 bases from V and 7 bases from J, with 17 bases in between. Per germline, CDR1 SEHNR and CDR2 FQNEAQ (reference sequence). CDR3 length equals 15 residues. CDR3 in amino acids: CASSLQVSGAIGYTF. CDR3 sequence (DNA): TGTGCCAGCAGCTTACAAGTCTCGGGGGCGATTGGCTACACCTTC.

J is TRBJ2-7 and V is TRBV13; 15 nucleotides match TRBD2. V was pared by 0 bases and J by 1 base, with 7 bases of the junction left unmatched. CDR3 length: 19 amino acids. Germline V lookup: CDR1 PRHDT, CDR2 FYEKMQ (reference sequence). The DNA for the CDR3 is TGTGCCAGCAGCTTAGGCCCTGGACTAGCGGGAGGGATTTCCTACGAGCAGTACTTC. This sequence encodes CASSLGPGLAGGISYEQYF.

This clone was found a few times. The J gene is TRBJ1-1, the V gene TRBV7-6; no definite D call. Germline V gene data show CDR1 as SGHVS and CDR2 as FNYEAQ. V lost 1 base and J lost 4, with 10 bases in between. This CDR3 is 14 amino acids long. CDR3 loop: CASSLGGGRTEAFF. DNA of the CDR3: TGTGCCAGCAGCTTAGGAGGCGGGCGCACTGAAGCTTTCTTT. The full variable domain, in which reference TRBV7-6 and TRBJ1-1 provide the parts outside the CDR3, is GAGVSQSPRYKVTKRGQDVALRCDPISGHVSLYWYRQALGQGPEFLTYFNYEAQQDKSGLPNDRFSAERPEGSISTLTIQRTEQRDSAMYRCASSLGGGRTEAFFGQGTRLTVV.

The CDR3 region is CASSLVAREAYEQYF. As DNA, the CDR3 is TGTGCCAGCAGCTTAGTTGCCAGGGAAGCCTACGAGCAGTACTTC. The chain combines TRBV7-2 with TRBJ2-7; possible D gene TRBD1, 5 bases. CDR3 length: 15 residues. Germline-derived CDR1 and CDR2 are SGHTA and FQGNSA. V was pared by 1 base and J by 2 bases, with 12 bases between.

The chain employs TRBV2 and TRBJ1-6; D not certain. V lost 4 bases, J lost 5 bases, and 12 bases lay in between. In germline, CDR1 is SNHLY, CDR2 FYNNEI. This CDR3 is 15 amino acids long. CDR3 protein: CASSVGQPNNSPLHF. CDR3 sequence (DNA): TGTGCCAGCAGTGTTGGCCAGCCGAATAATTCACCCCTCCACTTT.

This clone came up many times. V and J are TRBV5-6 and TRBJ2-7; 15 bases are shared with TRBD2. Germline CDR1 is SGHDT and CDR2 is YYEEEE. The CDR3 has 17 residues. The trim removed 4 bases at V and 2 bases at J, leaving 7 bases unmatched. The CDR3 spells CASSPRTSGRAPYEQYF. The DNA of the CDR3 is TGTGCCAGCAGCCCCCGGACTAGCGGGAGGGCCCCCTACGAGCAGTACTTC. Full variable domain (missing parts from reference TRBV5-6 and TRBJ2-7): DAGVTQSPTHLIKTRGQQVTLRCSPKSGHDTVSWYQQALGQGPQFIFQYYEEEERQRGNFPDRFSGHQFPNYSSELNVNALLLGDSALYLCASSPRTSGRAPYEQYFGPGTRLTVT.

The genes are TRBV11-2 and TRBJ1-2, with a tentative D call TRBD1 (5 bases). V was pared by 5 bases and J by 8 bases, with 12 bases between. Germline CDR1 is SGHAT and CDR2 is FQNNGV. There are 12 residues in the CDR3. CDR3 amino acids: CASSPGVGGYTF. The CDR3 DNA reads as TGTGCCAGCAGCCCGGGGGTTGGAGGCTACACCTTC.

This sequence joins TRBV28 and TRBJ2-7, with D perhaps TRBD1 or TRBD2 (5 bases each). The CDR3 contains 14 residues. V lost 2 bases to trimming and J lost 3 bases, with 11 bases between them. Germline CDR1 is MDHEN and CDR2 is SYDVKM. The CDR3 loop is CASSLGGSLYEQYF. CDR3 nucleotide sequence: TGTGCCAGCAGTTTAGGGGGAAGCCTCTACGAGCAGTACTTC. The full variable domain, completed using reference TRBV28 and TRBJ2-7, is DVKVTQSSRYLVKRTGEKVFLECVQDMDHENMFWYRQDPGLGLRLIYFSYDVKMKEKGDIPEGYSVSREKKERFSLILESASTNQTSMYLCASSLGGSLYEQYFGPGTRLTVT.

The chain carries TRBV2 and TRBJ2-7; 7 bases line up with TRBD1. The CDR3 has 12 residues. Germline V CDR1 and CDR2: SNHLY, FYNNEI. V lost 7 bases and J lost 3; bases outside the gene matches: 3. CDR3 sequence reads: CASMRQGYEQYF. In DNA form, the CDR3 reads TGTGCCAGCATGAGACAGGGCTACGAGCAGTACTTC.

As for this clone: The same CDR3 is also encoded by other DNA sequences in this sample. This rearrangement joins TRBV5-1 to TRBJ1-1, with 8 bases identical to TRBD1. This CDR3 has 15 residues. The ends lost 3 bases at V and 2 bases at J; junction bases unmatched: 6. The germline V gene encodes CDR1 SGHRS and CDR2 YFSETQ. CDR3 amino acids: CASSSLDRGNTEAFF. Here the CDR3 DNA reads TGCGCCAGCAGCTCTCTAGACAGGGGCAACACTGAAGCTTTCTTT.

The chain links TRBV9 to TRBJ2-2, with 7 bases matching TRBD2. Germline V gene data show CDR1 as SGDLS and CDR2 as YYNGEE. J was trimmed by 5 bases and V by 0 bases; bases with no gene match: 7. The CDR3 is made up of 16 amino acids. Here the CDR3 reads CASSVVTGGGTGELFF. The CDR3 region has the DNA TGTGCCAGCAGCGTAGTTACGGGAGGAGGGACCGGGGAGCTGTTTTTT.

Comments on this clone: The junction departs from germline at one end; a sequencing error may be responsible. V and J are TRBV7-2 and TRBJ2-1, with TRBD2 matching 9 bases. Germline V gene data show CDR1 as SGHTA and CDR2 as FQGNSA. The CDR3 is 14 amino acids. The CDR3 nucleotides are TGTGCCAGCAGCTTACTTCGGTTTAGCGGGAGCTACCTCTTC. It codes for CASSLLRFSGSYLF.

V is TRBV29-1 and J is TRBJ2-1; 9 positions agree with TRBD2. Per the germline V gene, CDR1 is SQVTM and CDR2 is ANQGSEA. The V and J ends lost 6 bases and 3 bases, in that order; junction bases with no gene match: 9. This CDR3 comprises 15 residues. The CDR3, as DNA: TGCAGCGTGCTGGGGCTAGCGGGAATCTACAATGAGCAGTTCTTC. This translates into CSVLGLAGIYNEQFF.

The chain has TRBV25-1 and TRBJ2-7, with a tentative D call TRBD1 (6 bases). There are 14 residues in the CDR3. Germline V gives CDR1 MGHDK, CDR2 SYGVNS. V shed 4 bases and J shed 4 bases, with 14 bases lying between them. CDR3 sequence reads: CASSGGGDEYEQYF. CDR3 sequence (DNA): TGTGCCAGCAGTGGAGGGGGAGACGAATACGAGCAGTACTTC.

This clone was counted ten times or more. The chain couples TRBV15 to TRBJ2-2; 8 bases are shared with TRBD2. CDR1 LNHNV and CDR2 YYDKDF come from the germline V gene (reference sequence). V dropped 3 bases and J dropped 5; count of bases not matched to a gene: 8. The CDR3 is 16 amino acids. The CDR3 nucleotides read TGTGCCACCAGCAGTACTCGGGAGGGCCGAACCGGGGAGCTGTTTTTT. This encodes CATSSTREGRTGELFF.

This clone was seen only a few times. The chain joins TRBV14 to TRBJ2-5; no definite D call. Trimming cost V 2 bases and J 6 bases, with 13 bases left between them. There are 14 residues in the CDR3. The germline CDR1 and CDR2 sequences are SGHDN and FVKESK. The CDR3 loop is CASSQIGTQKTQYF. CDR3 coding DNA: TGTGCCAGCAGCCAAATTGGCACTCAAAAGACCCAGTACTTC.

The CDR3 loop reads CASSFRDPNEQFF. The CDR3 DNA is TGTGCCAGCAGCTTCCGGGACCCCAATGAGCAGTTCTTC. The chain combines TRBV11-2 with TRBJ2-1, with D tentatively TRBD1 or TRBD2 (5 bases each). V lost 3 bases and J 6 bases, leaving 9 bases between the germline ends. This CDR3 region has 13 residues. The V gene's germline CDR1 is SGHAT and CDR2 FQNNGV.